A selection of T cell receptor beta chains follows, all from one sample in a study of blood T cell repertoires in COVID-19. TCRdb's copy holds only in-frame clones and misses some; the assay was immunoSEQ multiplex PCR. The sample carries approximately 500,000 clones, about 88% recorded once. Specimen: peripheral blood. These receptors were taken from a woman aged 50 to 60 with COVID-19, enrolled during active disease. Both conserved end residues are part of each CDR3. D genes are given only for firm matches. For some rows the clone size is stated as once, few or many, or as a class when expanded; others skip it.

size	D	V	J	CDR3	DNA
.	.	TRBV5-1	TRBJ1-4	CASSPGGRGEKLFF	TGCGCCAGCAGCCCGGGAGGGAGAGGTGAAAAACTGTTTTTT
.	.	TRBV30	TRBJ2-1	CAWRGRGGNEQFF	TGTGCCTGGAGGGGACGAGGGGGTAATGAGCAGTTCTTC
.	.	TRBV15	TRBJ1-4	CATSRDNREGEKLFF	TGTGCCACCAGCAGAGATAACAGGGAGGGTGAAAAACTGTTTTTT
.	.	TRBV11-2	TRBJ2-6	CASSLEAYSGANVLTF	TGTGCCAGCAGCTTAGAAGCTTACTCTGGGGCCAACGTCCTGACTTTC
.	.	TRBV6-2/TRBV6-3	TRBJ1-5	CASSYDRSSNQPQHF	TGTGCCAGCAGTTACGACAGATCTAGCAATCAGCCCCAGCATTTT
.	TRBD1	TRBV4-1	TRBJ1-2	CASSQLRTGKGGYTF	TGCGCCAGCAGCCAACTCCGGACAGGTAAAGGTGGCTACACCTTC
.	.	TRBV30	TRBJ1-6	CACRPQGQGSPLHF	TGTGCCTGCCGACCCCAGGGTCAAGGCTCACCCCTCCACTTT
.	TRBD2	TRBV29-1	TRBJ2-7	CSVSGTAGGSYEQYF	TGCAGCGTTTCCGGGACAGCGGGGGGGTCCTACGAGCAGTACTTC
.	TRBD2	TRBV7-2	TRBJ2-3	CASSLALAGPPDTQYF	TGTGCCAGCAGCTTAGCTCTAGCGGGGCCGCCGGATACGCAGTATTTT
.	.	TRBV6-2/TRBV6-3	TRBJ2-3	CASSSPRPLASDTQYF	TGTGCCAGCAGTTCGCCTCGGCCACTAGCATCAGATACGCAGTATTTT
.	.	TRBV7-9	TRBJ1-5	CASRSGTGPGTPQHF	TGTGCCAGCAGATCAGGAACAGGGCCGGGCACGCCCCAGCATTTT
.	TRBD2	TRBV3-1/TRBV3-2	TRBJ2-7	CASSRRGTSASYEQYF	TGTGCCAGCAGTCGGAGGGGGACTAGCGCTTCCTACGAGCAGTACTTC
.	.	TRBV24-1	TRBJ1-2	CATINLRGPFNYGYTF	TGTGCCACCATCAATCTGCGGGGGCCCTTTAACTATGGCTACACCTTC
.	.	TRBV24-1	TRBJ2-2	CATSPAGYTGELFF	TGTGCCACCAGCCCCGCCGGTTACACCGGGGAGCTGTTTTTT
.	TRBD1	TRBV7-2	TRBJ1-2	CASSPGTGYLRGYTF	TGTGCCAGCAGCCCGGGGACAGGGTATTTGAGGGGCTACACCTTC
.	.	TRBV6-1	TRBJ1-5	CASSETPWGGRTPQHF	TGTGCCAGCAGTGAGACCCCGTGGGGGGGAAGGACACCCCAGCATTTT
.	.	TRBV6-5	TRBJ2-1	CASSYGQTNEQFF	TGTGCCAGCAGTTACGGGCAGACCAATGAGCAGTTCTTC
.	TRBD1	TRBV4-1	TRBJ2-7	CASSQAAGQGDYEQYF	TGCGCCAGCAGCCAAGCTGCGGGCCAGGGGGATTACGAGCAGTACTTC
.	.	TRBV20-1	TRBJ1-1	CSASMNTEAFF	TGCAGTGCTAGCATGAACACTGAAGCTTTCTTT
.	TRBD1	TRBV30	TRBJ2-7	CAADRGIAYEQYF	TGTGCCGCCGACAGGGGTATCGCCTACGAGCAGTACTTC
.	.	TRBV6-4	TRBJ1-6	CASSEGGEGSPLHF	TGTGCCAGCAGCGAGGGTGGGGAAGGATCACCCCTCCACTTT
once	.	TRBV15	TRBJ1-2	CATSRATTGPYGYTF	TGTGCCACCAGCAGAGCAACTACAGGGCCCTATGGCTACACCTTC